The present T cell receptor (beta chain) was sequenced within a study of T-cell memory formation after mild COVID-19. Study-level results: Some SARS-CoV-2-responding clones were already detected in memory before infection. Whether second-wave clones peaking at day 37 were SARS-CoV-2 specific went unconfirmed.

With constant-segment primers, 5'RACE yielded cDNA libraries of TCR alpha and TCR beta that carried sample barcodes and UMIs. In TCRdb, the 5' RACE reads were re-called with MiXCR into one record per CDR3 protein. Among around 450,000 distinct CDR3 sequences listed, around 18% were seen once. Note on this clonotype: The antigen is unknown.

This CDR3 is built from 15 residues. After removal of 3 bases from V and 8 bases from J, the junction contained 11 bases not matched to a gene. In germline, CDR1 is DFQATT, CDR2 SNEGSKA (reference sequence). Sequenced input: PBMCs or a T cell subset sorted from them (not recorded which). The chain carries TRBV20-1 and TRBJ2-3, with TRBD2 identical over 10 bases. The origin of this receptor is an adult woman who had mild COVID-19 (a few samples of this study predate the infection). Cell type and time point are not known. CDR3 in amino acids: CSARSFLAGVGTQYF. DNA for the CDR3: TGCAGTGCTAGGAGTTTCCTAGCGGGAGTAGGTACGCAGTATTTT.